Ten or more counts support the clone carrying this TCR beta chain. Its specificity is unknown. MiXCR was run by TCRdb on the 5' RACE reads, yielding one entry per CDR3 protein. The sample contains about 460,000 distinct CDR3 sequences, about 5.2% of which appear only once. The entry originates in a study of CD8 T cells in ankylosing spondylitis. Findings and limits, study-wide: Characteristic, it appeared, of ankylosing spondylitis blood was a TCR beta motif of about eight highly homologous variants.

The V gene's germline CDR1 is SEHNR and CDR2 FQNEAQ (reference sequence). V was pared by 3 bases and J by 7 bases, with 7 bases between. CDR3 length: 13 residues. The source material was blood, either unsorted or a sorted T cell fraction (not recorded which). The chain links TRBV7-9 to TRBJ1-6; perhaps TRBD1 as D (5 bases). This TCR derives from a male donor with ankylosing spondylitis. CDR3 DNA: TGTGCCAGCAGCTTTGGGGGGAATTCACCCCTCCACTTT. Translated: CASSFGGNSPLHF.